The clone carrying this T cell receptor (beta chain) was recorded a few times. This sample is part of a study of T cells in Graves' hyperthyroidism and ophthalmopathy. Researchers took RNA transcripts and amplified the TCR beta CDR3 regions from them. The HTBI primer set served for first-round RT-PCR of the TCR CDR3. In TCRdb, the multiplex PCR reads were re-called with MiXCR into one record per CDR3 protein. The sample shows fewer than 450,000 distinct CDR3 sequences, around a sixth of them seen only once. CDR1 MNHNS and CDR2 SASEGT come from the germline V gene. CDR3 length: 15 amino acids. Germline trimming cut 5 bases from V and 7 bases from J; bases unmatched to any gene: 7.

This rearrangement joins TRBV6-1 to TRBJ2-1, with TRBD1 matching over 11 bases. Sequencing was performed on blood. This clonotype was sampled from a man younger than 35 with Graves' ophthalmopathy. This CDR3 is CASSPAGTGGNEQFF. The CDR3 nucleotides read TGTGCCAGCAGTCCGGCCGGGACAGGGGGAAATGAGCAGTTCTTC.